This T cell receptor beta chain came from a study of T cell responses to AZD1222 COVID-19 vaccine. Study-level points and caveats: The CD4 TCRs associated with vaccination extended across spike and predominated at 160-218 and 743-854. At baseline, seropositivity was found in only six AZD1222 recipients.

Repertoires were generated with immunoSEQ multiplex PCR, while TCRdb's copy carries only in-frame clones and drops some. The data show tens of thousands of clones, roughly 74% seen once. Of note for this clone: No antigen is known for it.

Germline V gene lookup returns CDR1 KGHSH and CDR2 LQKENI. This CDR3 has 14 residues. The ends were cut back, 1 base at V and 5 bases at J, with 9 bases in the middle. Both about-4-week and about-12-week second-dose recipients were combined. The chain uses TRBV18 and TRBJ2-1; possibly TRBD1 or TRBD2 for D (5 bases each). The starting material was peripheral blood, obtained 28 days after the second AZD1222 dose. This clonotype originated in an adult who received the AZD1222 COVID-19 vaccine. CDR3 DNA: TGTGCCAGCTCACCACTTGGGACGGACAATGAGCAGTTCTTC. This codes for CASSPLGTDNEQFF.